Listed below are T cell receptor beta chains from one sample, sequenced in a study of blood T cells in healthy people across ages. TCRdb itself ran the 5' RACE reads through MiXCR, one entry per CDR3 protein. In the table there are some 1.4 million distinct CDR3 sequences, around 39% of which are singletons. The specimen sequenced was blood. Receptor source: a woman under 30 in good health. Each CDR3 is given with its conserved first and last residue. D genes are given only for firm matches. Only part of the rows carry a size: once, few, many, or a class if the clone is expanded.

V	D	J	size	DNA	CDR3
TRBV7-9	NA	TRBJ1-5	NA	TGTGCCAGCAGCTCCTCAGGGCAATATAGCAATCAGCCCCAGCATTTT	CASSSSGQYSNQPQHF
TRBV28	NA	TRBJ2-7	NA	TGTGCCAGCAGACGACTCCGCCGGGACGAGCAGTACTTC	CASRRLRRDEQYF
TRBV7-2	TRBD2	TRBJ2-7	many	TGTGCCAGCAGCCAAATGACTAGCGGGTTCTCCTACGAGCAGTACTTC	CASSQMTSGFSYEQYF
TRBV6-6	NA	TRBJ1-5	NA	TGTGCCAGCAGTTTTCAGTTTAGCAATCAGCCCCAGCATTTT	CASSFQFSNQPQHF
TRBV10-3	TRBD1	TRBJ2-7	NA	TGTGCCATCCGCGACAGGGACCAGCCCTACGAGCAGTACTTC	CAIRDRDQPYEQYF
TRBV12-3/TRBV12-4	NA	TRBJ2-7	once	TGTGCCAGCAGTCCCCGGAGGCAGTCCTACGAGCAGTACTTC	CASSPRRQSYEQYF
TRBV18	NA	TRBJ1-2	NA	TGTGCCAGCTCACCGAGTACCTACGACAACTATGGCTACACCTTC	CASSPSTYDNYGYTF
TRBV6-6	TRBD1	TRBJ2-5	few	TGTGCCAGCAGTTACTTGACAGGGGTTGGGGAGACCCAGTACTTC	CASSYLTGVGETQYF
TRBV25-1	TRBD2	TRBJ2-3	many	TGTGCCAGCAGAGGGACTAGCGGGAGTCCCGATACGCAGTATTTT	CASRGTSGSPDTQYF
TRBV12-3/TRBV12-4	NA	TRBJ2-1	NA	TGTGCCAGCCTCAAGACTCAGGGGCAGTTCTTC	CASLKTQGQFF
TRBV5-4	TRBD2	TRBJ2-7	NA	TGTGCCAGCAGCGGAGAACTAGCGGGAGGGCCCTACGAGCAGTACTTC	CASSGELAGGPYEQYF
TRBV20-1	NA	TRBJ2-5	NA	TGCAGTGCTAGTGAACAAGAGACCCAGTACTTC	CSASEQETQYF
TRBV12-3/TRBV12-4	NA	TRBJ1-1	few	TGTGCCAGCAGTCCCGCGTCGGCTGTGGGTGAAGCTTTCTTT	CASSPASAVGEAFF
TRBV28	TRBD2	TRBJ2-3	NA	TGTGCCAGCAGGTATAGCGGGATCGGCACAGATACGCAGTATTTT	CASRYSGIGTDTQYF
TRBV9	NA	TRBJ2-7	NA	TGTGCCAGCAGCGTAGGCCCTGGCGGGCGCTACGAGCAGTACTTC	CASSVGPGGRYEQYF
TRBV20-1	NA	TRBJ1-2	NA	TGCAGTGCTAGCCACAGGGTCGATGGCTACACCTTC	CSASHRVDGYTF
TRBV6-2/TRBV6-3	TRBD2	TRBJ2-7	NA	TGTGCCAGCAGTTTCCCTGGCGGGGGTTCCTACGAGCAGTACTTC	CASSFPGGGSYEQYF
TRBV2	TRBD2	TRBJ2-1	NA	TGTGCCAGCAAGGGACTAGCGAGCTCCTACAATGAGCAGTTCTTC	CASKGLASSYNEQFF
TRBV12-3/TRBV12-4	NA	TRBJ1-1	NA	TGTGACAGCAGTTTAGTTGCTGAAGCTTTCTTT	CDSSLVAEAFF
TRBV20-1	NA	TRBJ2-7	few	TGCAGTGCTAGTAATAGGTACGAGCAGTACTTC	CSASNRYEQYF
TRBV3-1	TRBD1	TRBJ2-7	few	TGTGCCAGCAGCTCGGGACAGGGGGCTCCCGAGCAGTACTTC	CASSSGQGAPEQYF
TRBV6-1	NA	TRBJ1-5	NA	TGTGCCAGCAGTGAGAATTTGGGCAATCAGCCCCAGCATTTT	CASSENLGNQPQHF
TRBV6-1	NA	TRBJ2-7	NA	TGTGCCAGCAGTGAAGCGTGGGGGGGGCCTTACGAGCAGTACTTC	CASSEAWGGPYEQYF
TRBV6-4	NA	TRBJ2-1	NA	TGTGCCAGCAGTGCCCAAGTCCTGGATGAGCAGTTCTTC	CASSAQVLDEQFF
TRBV18	NA	TRBJ2-6	NA	TGTGCCAGCTCACCGCAGGGTTTCTCTGGGGCCAACGTCCTGACTTTC	CASSPQGFSGANVLTF
TRBV27	TRBD1	TRBJ2-7	few	TGTGCCAGCAGATCCGGGACAGGGTGGTTAAACGAGCAGTACTTC	CASRSGTGWLNEQYF
TRBV12-3/TRBV12-4	TRBD2	TRBJ2-1	few	TGTGCCAGCAGCTTCGGACTAGCGGGAGTTTTCAATGAGCAGTTCTTC	CASSFGLAGVFNEQFF
TRBV6-4	TRBD2	TRBJ2-5	NA	TGTGCCAGCAACCTCCGGCGGGTAGCGGGAGGTCAAGAGACCCAGTACTTC	CASNLRRVAGGQETQYF
TRBV2	NA	TRBJ2-7	NA	TGTGCCAGCAGTGAGTCGTCAGAGGGCGAGCAGTACTTC	CASSESSEGEQYF
TRBV5-1	NA	TRBJ1-1	NA	TGCGCCAGCGCTCCGCGTCTTGGGAACACTGAAGCTTTCTTT	CASAPRLGNTEAFF
TRBV6-2/TRBV6-3	TRBD2	TRBJ2-3	few	TGTGCCAGCAGTTACGGGGCTAGCGGGGGGCTGGAGACGCAGTATTTT	CASSYGASGGLETQYF
TRBV20-1	NA	TRBJ2-7	few	TGCAGTGCGGACCGGGACCCAATCGTTCTCGCCGAGCAGTACTTC	CSADRDPIVLAEQYF
TRBV12-3/TRBV12-4	NA	TRBJ2-7	NA	TGTGCCAGCAGCGCTCTTCCCCGGGGGAGCTCCTACGAGCAGTACTTC	CASSALPRGSSYEQYF
TRBV3-1	NA	TRBJ2-3	few	TGTGCCAGCAGCCAAGACACTAGCACAGATACGCAGTATTTT	CASSQDTSTDTQYF
TRBV27	TRBD1	TRBJ2-1	NA	TGTGCCAGCATCGACAGGGGCAATGAGCAGTTCTTC	CASIDRGNEQFF
TRBV3-1	NA	TRBJ2-1	NA	TGTGCCAGCAGCCACGAAGAGACAGCACGCAATGAGCAGTTCTTC	CASSHEETARNEQFF
TRBV28	TRBD1	TRBJ1-1	once	TGTGCCAGCAGTTACAGGGGATGGGACCCTGAAGCTTTCTTT	CASSYRGWDPEAFF
TRBV7-2	TRBD2	TRBJ2-1	NA	TGTGCCAGCAGCTTTAAATCTAGCGGGGCCTCTCAGCAGTTCTTC	CASSFKSSGASQQFF
TRBV10-3	NA	TRBJ2-7	few	TGTGCCATAAGGACAGACTCCTACGAGCAGTACTTC	CAIRTDSYEQYF
TRBV11-2	TRBD1	TRBJ2-7	few	TGTGCCAGCAGCGAGACAGGGGCCCGGGTGCAGTACTTC	CASSETGARVQYF
TRBV7-9	NA	TRBJ2-6	NA	TGTGCCAGCAGCTTAAAGGGCGAGGTAAAGGCCAACGTCCTGACTTTC	CASSLKGEVKANVLTF
TRBV7-9	NA	TRBJ2-7	NA	TGTGCCAGTAGCTTGTTGGGATACAAGCAGTACTTC	CASSLLGYKQYF
TRBV27	NA	TRBJ2-2	NA	TGTGCCAGCAGTTTAGAAGGCGGGGAGCTGTTTTTT	CASSLEGGELFF
TRBV6-5	NA	TRBJ2-3	few	TGTGCCAGCAGTTTTTGGACTGGCACAGATACGCAGTATTTT	CASSFWTGTDTQYF
TRBV24-1	NA	TRBJ2-1	NA	TGTGCCACCGGTGCGGCAGGCTCCTACAATGAGCAGTTCTTC	CATGAAGSYNEQFF
TRBV7-9	TRBD2	TRBJ2-5	NA	TGTGCCAGCAGCATTACGAGGAAGCTAGCGGCCGTTCAAGAGACCCAGTACTTC	CASSITRKLAAVQETQYF
TRBV20-1	NA	TRBJ2-7	NA	TGCAGTGCCAACAGGGTGGACTACGAGCAGTACTTC	CSANRVDYEQYF
TRBV2	NA	TRBJ2-3	NA	TGTGCCAGCAGTGAACGGTTTGGGGCAGATACGCAGTATTTT	CASSERFGADTQYF
TRBV12-3/TRBV12-4	NA	TRBJ2-5	NA	TGTGCCAGCAGCCTCGACCCGGGGCAGAGGACTACCCAAGAGACCCAGTACTTC	CASSLDPGQRTTQETQYF
TRBV2	TRBD2	TRBJ2-1	NA	TGTGCCAGCAGGCCTCCTTTAGCGGGGAAATACAATGAGCAGTTCTTC	CASRPPLAGKYNEQFF
TRBV7-9	NA	TRBJ2-1	few	TGTGCCAGCAGCCCGGGCCCACTAGGATCCTCCTACAATGAGCAGTTCTTC	CASSPGPLGSSYNEQFF
TRBV3-1	NA	TRBJ2-5	NA	TGTGCCAGCAGCCAAGTATCCCCGTCGACAGAATTTGGGACCCAGTACTTC	CASSQVSPSTEFGTQYF
TRBV20-1	TRBD1	TRBJ1-4	NA	TGCGGTGCTAGTCAGGGGGCGCCTGAAAAACTGTTTTTT	CGASQGAPEKLFF
TRBV12-5	TRBD2	TRBJ2-1	NA	TGTGCTAGTGGTTTTGGCCGGACTAGCGGGAGGAATGAGCAGTTCTTC	CASGFGRTSGRNEQFF
TRBV30	TRBD2	TRBJ2-7	once	TGTGCCCGCGAAAGACTAGCGGAGCCATACGAGCAGTACTTC	CARERLAEPYEQYF